Listed here are 16 T cell receptor beta chains from one sample, sequenced in a study of T cell changes during pregnancy in multiple sclerosis. Repertoires were generated with immunoSEQ multiplex PCR, while TCRdb's copy carries only in-frame clones and drops some. Found here are tens of thousands of clones, roughly 91% of them singletons; the top ten hold more than 0.8%. The sequencing used peripheral blood, collected in the first trimester of pregnancy. These receptors were collected from a female donor with multiple sclerosis, enrolled in a pregnancy study.

V is TRBV4-1 and J is TRBJ1-4, with D tentatively TRBD1 (5 bases). This CDR3 has 15 amino acids. Germline V CDR1 and CDR2: MGHRA, YSYEKL. Trimming removed 7 bases at V and 6 bases at J, with 18 bases between. Here the CDR3 reads CASIPGRGIDEKLFF. The CDR3 DNA sequence: TGCGCCAGCATCCCCGGTAGGGGAATTGATGAAAAACTGTTTTTT.

The rearrangement joins TRBV14 to TRBJ2-1, with 11 bases lining up with TRBD2. Losses at the gene ends were 4 bases for V and 7 bases for J; bases not matched to a gene: 6. CDR3 size: 15 residues. From germline, CDR1 is SGHDN and CDR2 FVKESK. The CDR3 sequence: CASSLTSGSWNEQFF. The CDR3 DNA sequence: TGTGCCAGCAGCCTAACTAGCGGGAGTTGGAATGAGCAGTTCTTC.

The chain employs TRBV5-4 and TRBJ2-3; TRBD2 agrees at 9 bases. CDR1 is SGHNT, CDR2 YYREEE, per germline (reference sequence). V lost 0 bases and J lost 4; bases outside the gene matches: 3. The CDR3 is 15 amino acids. CDR3 nucleotide sequence: TGTGCCAGCAGCTTGGTCGGACTAGCGTCAGATACGCAGTATTTT. This codes for CASSLVGLASDTQYF. Together with reference TRBV5-4 and TRBJ2-3, the CDR3 gives the full variable domain: ETGVTQSPTHLIKTRGQQVTLRCSSQSGHNTVSWYQQALGQGPQFIFQYYREEENGRGNFPPRFSGLQFPNYSSELNVNALELDDSALYLCASSLVGLASDTQYFGPGTRLTVL.

The CDR3 sequence: CASTKAVVDTQYF. Here the CDR3 DNA reads TGTGCCAGCACCAAGGCGGTCGTAGATACGCAGTATTTT. J is TRBJ2-3 and V is TRBV11-2; no reliable D call. V lost 7 bases and J lost 5, with 13 bases in between. Looked up from germline, CDR1 is SGHAT and CDR2 is FQNNGV. The CDR3 has 13 residues.

The V call is TRBV7-9, the J call TRBJ1-4, with 7 nucleotides matching TRBD1. Looked up from germline, CDR1 is SEHNR and CDR2 is FQNEAQ (reference sequence). With 3 bases clipped from V and 6 bases from J, the junction kept 7 bases outside the gene matches. This CDR3 is built from 15 residues. The chain's CDR3 is CASSFRGGTDEKLFF. As DNA, the CDR3 is TGTGCCAGCAGCTTTCGAGGGGGCACGGATGAAAAACTGTTTTTT.

This chain uses TRBV5-1 with TRBJ2-1; perhaps TRBD2 as D (6 bases). Germline-derived CDR1 and CDR2 are SGHRS and YFSETQ. Between the trimmed V and J ends, which lost 7 bases and 8 bases, there was a span of 16 bases. The CDR3 is 13 residues long. The DNA of the CDR3 is TGCGCCAGCGGGGGGACTCGCCGGGATGAGCAGTTCTTC. This sequence encodes CASGGTRRDEQFF.

The chain has TRBV5-1 and TRBJ1-5, with 9 bases aligning to TRBD1. The CDR3 has 15 residues. Germline V gene sequence: CDR1 SGHRS, CDR2 YFSETQ. V shed 1 base, J shed 1 base, and the junction held 0 bases outside the gene matches. This CDR3 reads CASSLTGGSNQPQHF. CDR3 bases: TGCGCCAGCAGCTTGACAGGGGGCAGCAATCAGCCCCAGCATTTT.

This chain uses TRBV5-5 with TRBJ1-2, with 8 bases lining up with TRBD1. Trimming cost V 3 bases and J 8 bases; bases outside gene matches: 6. Germline-derived CDR1 and CDR2 are SGHKS and YYEKEE (reference sequence). The CDR3 spans 13 residues. In nucleotides, the CDR3 is TGTGCCAGCAGCTATCAGGGGGCGCGAGGCTACACCTTC. Translated: CASSYQGARGYTF.

The chain uses TRBV19 and TRBJ1-3; possibly TRBD1 for D (5 bases). Germline CDR1 LNHDA, CDR2 SQIVND (reference sequence). The CDR3 spans 12 residues. Between the trimmed V and J ends, which lost 5 bases and 6 bases, there was a span of 8 bases. The CDR3 spells CASSGAVNTIYF. As DNA, the CDR3 is TGTGCCAGTAGTGGGGCGGTAAACACCATATATTTT. Combining the CDR3 with reference TRBV19 and TRBJ1-3 gives the whole variable domain DGGITQSPKYLFRKEGQNVTLSCEQNLNHDAMYWYRQDPGQGLRLIYYSQIVNDFQKGDIAEGYSVSREKKESFPLTVTSAQKNPTAFYLCASSGAVNTIYFGEGSWLTVV.

This rearrangement joins TRBV5-1 to TRBJ2-1, with a possible D match to TRBD1 (5 bases). The germline gives CDR1 SGHRS, CDR2 YFSETQ. V lost 4 bases and J 11 bases, leaving 10 bases between the germline ends. The CDR3 extends over 11 amino acids. The CDR3 DNA follows: TGCGCCAGCAGCCTGGACACCAAGCAGTTCTTC. Translation: CASSLDTKQFF.

The V and J genes are TRBV10-1 and TRBJ2-5, with D perhaps TRBD2 (5 bases). The germline CDR1 and CDR2 sequences are WNHNN and SYGVQD (reference sequence). CDR3 size: 13 residues. Trimming shortened V by 6 bases and J by 1 base, and 9 bases separated the two germline ends. The CDR3 DNA is TGCGCCAGCAGATCGGGAACCCAAGAGACCCAGTACTTC. It is translated as CASRSGTQETQYF.

The rearrangement joins TRBV29-1 to TRBJ2-2, with D perhaps TRBD2 (5 bases). The V end lost 2 bases, the J end lost 9 bases, and 7 bases lay between the germline ends. Germline assignment: CDR1 SQVTM and CDR2 ANQGSEA. CDR3 size: 11 residues. The CDR3 here is CSVETGRELFF. The CDR3 nucleotides read TGCAGCGTTGAAACCGGGAGGGAGCTGTTTTTT.

The CDR3 DNA is TGTGCCAGCAGTATCTTGACTAGCGGCAGCACAGATACGCAGTATTTT. Translated: CASSILTSGSTDTQYF. The chain has TRBV28 and TRBJ2-3; 9 bases line up with TRBD2. Per germline, CDR1 MDHEN and CDR2 SYDVKM. CDR3 length equals 16 residues. Losses at the gene ends were 5 bases for V and 0 bases for J; bases not matched to a gene: 6. The entire variable domain, with the rest obtained from reference TRBV28 and TRBJ2-3, is as follows: DVKVTQSSRYLVKRTGEKVFLECVQDMDHENMFWYRQDPGLGLRLIYFSYDVKMKEKGDIPEGYSVSREKKERFSLILESASTNQTSMYLCASSILTSGSTDTQYFGPGTRLTVL.

V gene TRBV19 combines with J gene TRBJ2-7, with TRBD1 identical over 7 bases. Trimming took 4 bases from V and 4 from J; bases not matched to a gene: 13. This CDR3 is built from 16 residues. Germline lookup yields CDR1 LNHDA and CDR2 SQIVND (reference sequence). CDR3: CASSKGQVLTFYEQYF. The CDR3 DNA is TGTGCCAGTAGTAAAGGACAGGTCTTGACCTTTTACGAGCAGTACTTC.

The chain employs TRBV6-5 and TRBJ1-2; TRBD1 is a possible D gene (5 bases). This CDR3 region has 13 residues. Trimming stripped 2 bases from V and 8 bases from J, with 12 bases between. The germline V gene has CDR1 MNHEY and CDR2 SVGAGI. The DNA of the CDR3 is TGTGCCAGCAGTTACCGGAGGGGAGAGGGCTACACCTTC. Amino acid sequence: CASSYRRGEGYTF.

The V call is TRBV7-9, the J call TRBJ1-6; D unresolved. From germline, CDR1 is SEHNR and CDR2 FQNEAQ (reference sequence). V gave up 7 bases and J gave up 10 bases, with 17 bases separating them. The CDR3 has 14 residues. The CDR3 DNA sequence: TGTGCCAGCACCATAGGGCGAGCGGGGTCACCCCTCCACTTT. The encoded protein is CASTIGRAGSPLHF.